Listed below are T cell receptor beta chains from one sample, sequenced in a study of naive and memory T cell subsets. TCRdb re-derived calls from the 5' RACE reads in MiXCR, one entry per CDR3 protein. Here the sample spans tens of thousands of distinct CDR3 sequences, 4.7% being singletons. The receptors shown here come from a female donor in good health. The CDR3 runs from the conserved cysteine through the conserved F or W. The D gene is left open where the match is weak. Size values are once, few and many counts, or a class for expanded clones, and some rows have none.

TRBJ2-1 | TRBD2 | TRBV20-1 | many | TGCAGTGCTGAGCGGGAGAGCTCCTACAATGAGCAGTTCTTC | CSAERESSYNEQFF
TRBJ1-1 | - | TRBV12-5 | many | TGTGCTAGTGGTTTGTTATCCTTTCCGAACACTGAAGCTTTCTTT | CASGLLSFPNTEAFF
TRBJ2-7 | - | TRBV12-3/TRBV12-4 | - | TGTGCCAGCAGTTTTTCAGGAGACGGCGAGCAGTACTTC | CASSFSGDGEQYF
TRBJ2-1 | TRBD1 | TRBV10-2 | many | TGCGCCAGCAGGACCACAGGGGGTCGGCCTGAGCAGTTCTTC | CASRTTGGRPEQFF
TRBJ2-3 | - | TRBV5-6 | many | TGTGCCAGCAGCTCCATAAGCGCGGCAGATACGCAGTATTTT | CASSSISAADTQYF
TRBJ2-5 | TRBD2 | TRBV20-1 | many | TGCAGTGCTGTGCGGGGGACTAGAGTAGGCCAAGAGACCCAGTACTTC | CSAVRGTRVGQETQYF
TRBJ1-2 | - | TRBV7-2 | few | TGTGCCAGCAGCTTAGGGGCCAGCCCCTATGGCGACACCTTC | CASSLGASPYGDTF
TRBJ2-2 | - | TRBV5-4 | many | TGTGCCAGCCAAAGGAGGGCCCAGGAGACCGGGGAGCTGTTTTTT | CASQRRAQETGELFF
TRBJ2-7 | - | TRBV29-1 | many | TGCAGCGTTCGGGGGCACCGGGACTCCTCCTACGAGCAGTACTTC | CSVRGHRDSSYEQYF
TRBJ1-6 | - | TRBV7-2 | - | TGTGTCGTTGCGTCCCCCTATAATTCACCCCTCCACTTT | CVVASPYNSPLHF
TRBJ1-2 | TRBD1 | TRBV6-5 | many | TGTGCCAGCAGTTGGGACAGGGACTATGGCTACACCTTC | CASSWDRDYGYTF
TRBJ2-3 | TRBD1 | TRBV12-3/TRBV12-4 | many | TGTGCCAGCAGCCCAGGGGGAGATACGCAGTATTTT | CASSPGGDTQYF
TRBJ1-2 | TRBD1 | TRBV7-9 | many | TGTGCCAGCAGCATGGCAGACAGGGGGTCCAACTATGGCTACACCTTC | CASSMADRGSNYGYTF
TRBJ2-1 | TRBD2 | TRBV5-1 | few | TGCGCCAGCAGCCTAGGACTAGCGGGAGGAGGGAATGAGCAGTTCTTC | CASSLGLAGGGNEQFF
TRBJ2-6 | - | TRBV6-1 | many | TGTGCCAGCAGTGAAGCGTGGATAACAGTTAGTAGCTCTGGGGCCAACGTCCTGACTTTC | CASSEAWITVSSSGANVLTF